This T cell receptor beta chain appears in the sequencing data of a study of OX40 agonist ivuxolimab in advanced cancers. Study summary: Recorded diagnoses for dose-escalation patients were hepatocellular carcinoma, melanoma, renal cell or head and neck cancer. The study, taken as a whole, reports: The antigens recognized by the expanded peripheral T cells, that is their antigen specificity, were not determined. Partial responders receiving 0.1-3.0 mg/kg showed among the lowest clonal expansion.

Note on this clone: What it binds is unknown.

Individuals having autoimmune disease history or systemic immunosuppression were not enrolled. V lost 3 bases, J lost 3 bases, and 9 bases lay in between. Looked up from germline, CDR1 is SGHDT and CDR2 is YYEEEE. The CDR3 consists of 13 residues. Sequencing used immunoSEQ multiplex PCR; TCRdb keeps in-frame clones, though not all of them. This sample carries roughly 25,000 clones, around 80% of them seen once, and the ten largest clones take about 14%. This TCR was recovered from an adult with an advanced solid tumor such as melanoma, head and neck, liver or kidney cancer. The material was CD4+ or CD8+ T cells sorted from blood, obtained in a trial of the OX40 agonist ivuxolimab. This sequence joins TRBV5-6 and TRBJ1-2; TRBD1 is a possible D gene (5 bases). The CDR3 DNA sequence: TGTGCCAGCAGCTCGGGACGGTACTATGGCTACACCTTC. Residues: CASSSGRYYGYTF.